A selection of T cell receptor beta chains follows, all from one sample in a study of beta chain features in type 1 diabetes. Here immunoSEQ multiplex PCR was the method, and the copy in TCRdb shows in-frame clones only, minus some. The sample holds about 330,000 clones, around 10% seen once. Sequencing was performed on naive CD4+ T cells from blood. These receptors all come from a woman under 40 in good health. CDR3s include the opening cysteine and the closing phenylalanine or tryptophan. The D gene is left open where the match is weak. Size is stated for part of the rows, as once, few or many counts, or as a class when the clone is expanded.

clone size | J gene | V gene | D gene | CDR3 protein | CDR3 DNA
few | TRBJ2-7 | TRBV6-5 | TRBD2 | CASSTGLAGSYEQYF | TGTGCCAGCAGTACCGGACTAGCGGGAAGCTACGAGCAGTACTTC
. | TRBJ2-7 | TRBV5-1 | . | CASSLAGDSYEQYF | TGCGCCAGCAGCTTGGCCGGGGACTCCTACGAGCAGTACTTC
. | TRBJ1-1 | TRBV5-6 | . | CASSSVRGAGTEAFF | TGTGCCAGCAGCTCGGTACGGGGGGCAGGAACTGAAGCTTTCTTT
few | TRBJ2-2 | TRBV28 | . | CASSSGQNTGELFF | TGTGCCAGCAGCTCCGGACAGAACACCGGGGAGCTGTTTTTT
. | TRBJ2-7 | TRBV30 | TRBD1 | CAWSTGAFYEQYF | TGTGCCTGGAGTACAGGGGCCTTCTACGAGCAGTACTTC
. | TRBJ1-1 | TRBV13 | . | CASSLGPGTEAFF | TGTGCCAGCAGCTTGGGTCCCGGGACTGAAGCTTTCTTT
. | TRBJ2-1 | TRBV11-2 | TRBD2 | CASSLTSGRSYNEQFF | TGTGCCAGCAGCTTAACTAGCGGGAGGTCCTACAATGAGCAGTTCTTC
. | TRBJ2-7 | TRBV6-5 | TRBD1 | CASSPGTGGFYEQYF | TGTGCCAGCAGTCCCGGGACAGGGGGCTTCTACGAGCAGTACTTC
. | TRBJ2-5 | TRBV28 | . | CASSFPGAWGTQYF | TGTGCCAGCAGTTTCCCGGGAGCCTGGGGGACCCAGTACTTC
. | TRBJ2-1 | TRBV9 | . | CASSVAGSLGEQFF | TGTGCCAGCAGCGTAGCGGGGTCACTTGGTGAGCAGTTCTTC
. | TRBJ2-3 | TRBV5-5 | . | CASSLLVGIVTDTQYF | TGTGCCAGCAGCTTGCTGGTCGGGATAGTCACAGATACGCAGTATTTT
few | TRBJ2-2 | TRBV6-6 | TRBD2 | CASSGYTGELFF | TGTGCCAGTAGCGGGTACACCGGGGAGCTGTTTTTT
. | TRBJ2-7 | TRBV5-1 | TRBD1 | CASSPGQGEYEQYF | TGCGCCAGCAGCCCCGGACAGGGCGAGTACGAGCAGTACTTC
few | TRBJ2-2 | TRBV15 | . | CATSRDNSYNTGELFF | TGTGCCACCAGCAGAGATAACAGCTATAACACCGGGGAGCTGTTTTTT
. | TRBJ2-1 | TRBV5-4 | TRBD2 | CASSLARTSEAEQFF | TGTGCCAGCAGCTTGGCGAGGACTAGCGAAGCTGAGCAGTTCTTC
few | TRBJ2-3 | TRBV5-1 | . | CASSLEQRTDTQYF | TGCGCCAGCAGCTTGGAACAGCGCACAGATACGCAGTATTTT
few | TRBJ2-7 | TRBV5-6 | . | CASSLRVGGSYEQYF | TGTGCCAGCAGCCTTAGGGTTGGAGGCTCCTACGAGCAGTACTTC
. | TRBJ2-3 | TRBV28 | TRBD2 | CASRFGGGVSTDTQYF | TGTGCCAGCAGGTTCGGGGGGGGCGTCTCTACAGATACGCAGTATTTT
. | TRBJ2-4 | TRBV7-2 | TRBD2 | CASRGTSGRSQVAKNIQYF | TGTGCCAGCAGGGGGACTAGCGGGAGGTCCCAAGTAGCCAAAAACATTCAGTACTTC